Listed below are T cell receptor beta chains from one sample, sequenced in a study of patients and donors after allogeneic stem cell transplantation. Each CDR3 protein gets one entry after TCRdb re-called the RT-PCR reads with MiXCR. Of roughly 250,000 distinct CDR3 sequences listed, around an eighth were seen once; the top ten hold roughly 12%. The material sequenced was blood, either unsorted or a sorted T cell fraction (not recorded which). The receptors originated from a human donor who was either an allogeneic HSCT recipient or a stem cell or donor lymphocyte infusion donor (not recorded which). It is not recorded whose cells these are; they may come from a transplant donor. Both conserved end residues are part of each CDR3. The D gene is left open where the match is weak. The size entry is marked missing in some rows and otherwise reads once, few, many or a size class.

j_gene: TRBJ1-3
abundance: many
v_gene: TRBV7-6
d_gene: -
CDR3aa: CASSLRGDPNTIYF
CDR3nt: TGTGCCAGCAGCTTACGTGGGGACCCCAACACCATATATTTT

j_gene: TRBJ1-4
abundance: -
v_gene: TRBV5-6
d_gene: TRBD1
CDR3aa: CASSSGQGNEKLFF
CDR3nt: TGTGCCAGCAGCTCGGGACAGGGGAATGAAAAACTGTTTTTT

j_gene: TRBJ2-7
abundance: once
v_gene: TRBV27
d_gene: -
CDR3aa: CASSFKQRGGEQYF
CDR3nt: TGTGCCAGCAGTTTTAAACAACGGGGCGGTGAGCAGTACTTC

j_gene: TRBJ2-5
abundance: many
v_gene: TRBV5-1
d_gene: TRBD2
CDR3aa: CASSLGTSGRTQETQYF
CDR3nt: TGCGCCAGCAGCTTGGGGACTAGCGGGAGGACCCAAGAGACCCAGTACTTC

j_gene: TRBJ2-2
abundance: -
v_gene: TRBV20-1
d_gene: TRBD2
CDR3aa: CSAPTPGLAGGGNTGELFF
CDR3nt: TGCAGTGCTCCAACTCCGGGACTAGCGGGAGGGGGGAACACCGGGGAGCTGTTTTTT

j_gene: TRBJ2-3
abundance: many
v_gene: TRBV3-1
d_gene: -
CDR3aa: CASSQYVQDTDTQYF
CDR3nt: TGTGCCAGCAGCCAATATGTTCAGGACACAGATACGCAGTATTTT

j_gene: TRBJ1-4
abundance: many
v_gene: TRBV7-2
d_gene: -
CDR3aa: CASSLGGGTNEKLFF
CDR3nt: TGTGCCAGCAGCTTAGGGGGTGGAACTAATGAAAAACTGTTTTTT

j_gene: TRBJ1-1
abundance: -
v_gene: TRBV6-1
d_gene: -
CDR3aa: CASSHNRNTEAFF
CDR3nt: TGTGCCAGCAGTCACAATCGGAACACTGAAGCTTTCTTT

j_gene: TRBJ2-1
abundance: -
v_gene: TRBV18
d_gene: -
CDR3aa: CASSPAMGGANEQFF
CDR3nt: TGTGCCAGCTCACCGGCTATGGGGGGCGCTAATGAGCAGTTCTTC

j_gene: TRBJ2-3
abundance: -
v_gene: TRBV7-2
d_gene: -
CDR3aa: CASSLVGDSTDTQYF
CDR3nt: TGTGCCAGCAGCTTAGTAGGGGACAGCACAGATACGCAGTATTTT

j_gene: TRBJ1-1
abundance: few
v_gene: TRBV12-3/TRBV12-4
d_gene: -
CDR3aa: CASRVGITNTEAFF
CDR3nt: TGTGCCAGTAGGGTGGGGATTACGAACACTGAAGCTTTCTTT

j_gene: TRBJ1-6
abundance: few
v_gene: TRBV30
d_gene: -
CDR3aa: CAWSPGRRSGSPLHF
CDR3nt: TGTGCCTGGAGTCCTGGCCGCCGGAGCGGCTCACCCCTCCACTTT

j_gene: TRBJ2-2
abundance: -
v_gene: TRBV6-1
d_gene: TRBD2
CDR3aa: CASSKGRGSVTGELFF
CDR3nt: TGTGCCAGCAGTAAGGGGCGGGGGTCTGTGACCGGGGAGCTGTTTTTT

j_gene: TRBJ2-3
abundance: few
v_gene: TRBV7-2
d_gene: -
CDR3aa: CASSLRRVADTQYF
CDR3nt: TGTGCCAGCAGCTTAAGGCGGGTGGCAGATACGCAGTATTTT

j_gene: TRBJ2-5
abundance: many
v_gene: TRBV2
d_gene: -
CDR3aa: CASTQGLETQYF
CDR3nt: TGTGCCAGCACCCAGGGACTAGAGACCCAGTACTTC

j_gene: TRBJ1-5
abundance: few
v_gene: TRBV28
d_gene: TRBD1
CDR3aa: CASSSTGISNQPQHF
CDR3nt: TGTGCCAGCAGTTCGACAGGGATCAGCAATCAGCCCCAGCATTTT

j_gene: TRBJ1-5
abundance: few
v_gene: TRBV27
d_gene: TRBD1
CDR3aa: CASSSHGQAFSNQPQHF
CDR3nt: TGTGCCAGCAGTTCTCACGGACAGGCGTTTAGCAATCAGCCCCAGCATTTT

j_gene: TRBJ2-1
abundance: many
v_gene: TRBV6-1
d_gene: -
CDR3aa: CASSEGHIGKQFF
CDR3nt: TGTGCCAGCAGTGAAGGCCACATAGGCAAGCAGTTCTTC

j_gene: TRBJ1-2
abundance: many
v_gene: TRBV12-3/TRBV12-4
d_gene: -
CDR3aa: CATKGGGFGGYTF
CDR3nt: TGTGCCACCAAAGGGGGGGGCTTTGGCGGCTACACCTTC

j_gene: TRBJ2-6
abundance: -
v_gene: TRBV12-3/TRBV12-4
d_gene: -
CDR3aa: CASSLDFRVVPGANVLTF
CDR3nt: TGTGCCAGCAGTTTAGACTTTCGGGTTGTCCCTGGGGCCAACGTCCTGACTTTC

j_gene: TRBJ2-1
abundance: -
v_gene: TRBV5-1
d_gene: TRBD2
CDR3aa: CASTPYGTSPQNEQFF
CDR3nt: TGCGCCAGCACCCCCTACGGGACTAGCCCTCAGAATGAGCAGTTCTTC

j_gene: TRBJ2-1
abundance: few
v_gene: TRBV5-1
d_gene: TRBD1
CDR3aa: CASSLSPPGGVYNEQFF
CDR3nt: TGCGCCAGCAGCTTGAGTCCGCCAGGGGGCGTCTACAATGAGCAGTTCTTC

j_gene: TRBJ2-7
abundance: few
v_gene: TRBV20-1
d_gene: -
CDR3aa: CSAMTGGSYEQYF
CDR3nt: TGCAGTGCTATGACTGGGGGCTCCTACGAGCAGTACTTC

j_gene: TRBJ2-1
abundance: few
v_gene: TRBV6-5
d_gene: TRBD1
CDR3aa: CASSYAGRGQGGNEQFF
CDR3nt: TGTGCCAGCAGTTACGCCGGTAGGGGACAGGGCGGCAATGAGCAGTTCTTC

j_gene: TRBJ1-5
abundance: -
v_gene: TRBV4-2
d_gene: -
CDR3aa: CASSPLDAGGGPQHF
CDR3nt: TGTGCCAGCAGCCCTCTGGACGCAGGCGGAGGGCCCCAGCATTTT

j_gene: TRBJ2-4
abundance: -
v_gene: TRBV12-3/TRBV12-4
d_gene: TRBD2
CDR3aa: CASSPQRERAKNIQYF
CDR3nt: TGTGCCAGCAGTCCTCAGCGGGAGCGGGCCAAAAACATTCAGTACTTC

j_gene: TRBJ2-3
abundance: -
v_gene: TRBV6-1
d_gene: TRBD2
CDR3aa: CASRTSGSDTQYF
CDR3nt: TGTGCCAGCAGAACTAGCGGTTCAGATACGCAGTATTTT

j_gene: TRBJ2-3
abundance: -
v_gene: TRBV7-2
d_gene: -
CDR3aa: CASSKTGQSTDTQYF
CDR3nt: TGTGCCAGCAGTAAAACGGGACAAAGCACAGATACGCAGTATTTT

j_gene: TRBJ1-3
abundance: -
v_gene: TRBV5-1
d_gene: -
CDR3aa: CASSLKGDGNTIYF
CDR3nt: TGCGCCAGCAGCTTGAAGGGGGATGGAAACACCATATATTTT

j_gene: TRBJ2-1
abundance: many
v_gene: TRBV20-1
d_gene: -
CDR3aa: CSARPGGQHNEQFF
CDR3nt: TGCAGTGCTAGGCCCGGAGGACAGCACAATGAGCAGTTCTTC

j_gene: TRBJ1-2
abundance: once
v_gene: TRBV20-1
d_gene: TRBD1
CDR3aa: CSAMTGTAVVRGGYTF
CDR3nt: TGCAGTGCTATGACCGGGACAGCCGTCGTCCGAGGTGGCTACACCTTC

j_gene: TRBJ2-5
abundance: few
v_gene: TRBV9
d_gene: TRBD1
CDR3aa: CASSVAGGWRETQYF
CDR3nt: TGTGCCAGCAGCGTGGCAGGGGGCTGGAGAGAGACCCAGTACTTC

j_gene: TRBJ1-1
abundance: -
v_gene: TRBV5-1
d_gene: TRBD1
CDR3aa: CASSLGNRGLEAFF
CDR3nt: TGCGCCAGCAGCTTGGGCAACAGGGGGCTGGAAGCTTTCTTT

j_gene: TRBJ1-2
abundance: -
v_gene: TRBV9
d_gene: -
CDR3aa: CASSAYGGLDGYTF
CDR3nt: TGTGCCAGCAGCGCTTATGGAGGATTGGATGGCTACACCTTC

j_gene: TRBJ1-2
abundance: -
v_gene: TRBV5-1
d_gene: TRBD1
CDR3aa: CASSLVVGQGLGGYTF
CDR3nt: TGCGCCAGCAGCTTGGTGGTGGGACAGGGGCTTGGTGGCTACACCTTC

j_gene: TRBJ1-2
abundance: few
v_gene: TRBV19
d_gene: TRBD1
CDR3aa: CASTQQGTYGYTF
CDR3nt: TGTGCCAGTACCCAACAGGGGACCTATGGCTACACCTTC

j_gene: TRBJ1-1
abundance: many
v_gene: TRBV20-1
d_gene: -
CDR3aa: CSARPGLDTEAFF
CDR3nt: TGCAGTGCTAGACCGGGGTTGGACACTGAAGCTTTCTTT

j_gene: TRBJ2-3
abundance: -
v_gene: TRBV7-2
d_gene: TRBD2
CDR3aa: CASSLGGGGGALDTQYF
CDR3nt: TGTGCCAGCAGCTTAGGGGGCGGCGGGGGGGCGTTAGATACGCAGTATTTT

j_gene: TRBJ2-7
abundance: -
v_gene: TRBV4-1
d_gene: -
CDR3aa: CASSQRYAGSYEQYF
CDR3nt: TGCGCCAGCAGCCAAAGGTATGCCGGATCCTACGAGCAGTACTTC

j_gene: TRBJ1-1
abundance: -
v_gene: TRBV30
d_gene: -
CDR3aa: CAWSLGGQRTEAFF
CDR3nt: TGTGCCTGGAGTTTGGGAGGGCAGAGGACTGAAGCTTTCTTT

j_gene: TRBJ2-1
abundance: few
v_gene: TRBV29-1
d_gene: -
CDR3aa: CSVGEIYNEQFF
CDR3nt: TGCAGCGTTGGGGAAATCTACAATGAGCAGTTCTTC

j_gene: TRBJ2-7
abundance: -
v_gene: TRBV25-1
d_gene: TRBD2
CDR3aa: CASSVSGSPGYEQYF
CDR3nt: TGTGCCAGCAGTGTAAGCGGGAGCCCCGGGTACGAGCAGTACTTC

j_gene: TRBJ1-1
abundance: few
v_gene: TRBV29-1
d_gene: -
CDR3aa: CSAGKFGTLMNTEAFF
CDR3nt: TGCAGCGCGGGTAAGTTCGGGACACTCATGAACACTGAAGCTTTCTTT

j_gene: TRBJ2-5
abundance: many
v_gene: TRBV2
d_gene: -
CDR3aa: CASSPPGGTQYF
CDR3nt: TGTGCCAGCAGTCCGCCGGGTGGGACCCAGTACTTC

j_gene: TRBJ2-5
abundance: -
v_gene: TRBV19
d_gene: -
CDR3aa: CASSIVVGETQYF
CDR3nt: TGTGCCAGTAGTATTGTAGTCGGAGAGACCCAGTACTTC

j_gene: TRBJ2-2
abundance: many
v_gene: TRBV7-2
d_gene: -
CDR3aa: CASARGLNTGELFF
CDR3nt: TGTGCCAGCGCTCGGGGCCTGAACACCGGGGAGCTGTTTTTT

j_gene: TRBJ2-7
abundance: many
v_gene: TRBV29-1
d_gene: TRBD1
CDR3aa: CSVERPGQGLNEQYF
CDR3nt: TGCAGCGTTGAACGCCCCGGACAGGGGTTGAACGAGCAGTACTTC

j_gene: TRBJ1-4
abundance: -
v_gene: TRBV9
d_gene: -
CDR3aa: CASSVGIGKLFF
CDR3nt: TGTGCCAGCAGCGTAGGAATTGGAAAACTGTTTTTT

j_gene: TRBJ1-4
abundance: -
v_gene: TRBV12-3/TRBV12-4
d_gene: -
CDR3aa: CASRRQNEKLFF
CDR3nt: TGTGCCAGCAGGCGGCAGAATGAAAAACTGTTTTTT

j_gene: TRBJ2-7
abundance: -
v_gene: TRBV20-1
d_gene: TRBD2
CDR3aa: CSARDLASGRASSYEQYF
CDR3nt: TGCAGTGCTAGAGATCTCGCTAGCGGGAGGGCTAGCTCCTACGAGCAGTACTTC

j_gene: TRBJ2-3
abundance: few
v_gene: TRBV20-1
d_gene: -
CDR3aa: CSHGDQDTQYF
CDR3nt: TGCAGCCACGGTGATCAAGATACGCAGTATTTT

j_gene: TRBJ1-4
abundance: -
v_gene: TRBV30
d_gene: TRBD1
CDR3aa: CAWKGQGATNEKLFF
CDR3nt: TGTGCCTGGAAGGGACAGGGTGCAACTAATGAAAAACTGTTTTTT

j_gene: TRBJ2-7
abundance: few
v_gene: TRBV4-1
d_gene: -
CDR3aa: CASSQAPRYEQYF
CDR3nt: TGCGCCAGCAGCCAGGCCCCCCGGTACGAGCAGTACTTC

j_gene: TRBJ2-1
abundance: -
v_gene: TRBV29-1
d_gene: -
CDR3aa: CSVVPRDEQFF
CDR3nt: TGCAGCGTCGTTCCTAGGGATGAGCAGTTCTTC

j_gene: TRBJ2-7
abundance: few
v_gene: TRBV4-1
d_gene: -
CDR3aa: CASSQIRLKWAYEQYF
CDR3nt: TGCGCCAGCAGCCAGATCAGACTAAAGTGGGCATACGAGCAGTACTTC

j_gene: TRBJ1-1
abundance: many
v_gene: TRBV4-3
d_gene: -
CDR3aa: CASSQENAGVGEAFF
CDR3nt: TGCGCCAGCAGCCAAGAGAATGCGGGGGTAGGTGAAGCTTTCTTT